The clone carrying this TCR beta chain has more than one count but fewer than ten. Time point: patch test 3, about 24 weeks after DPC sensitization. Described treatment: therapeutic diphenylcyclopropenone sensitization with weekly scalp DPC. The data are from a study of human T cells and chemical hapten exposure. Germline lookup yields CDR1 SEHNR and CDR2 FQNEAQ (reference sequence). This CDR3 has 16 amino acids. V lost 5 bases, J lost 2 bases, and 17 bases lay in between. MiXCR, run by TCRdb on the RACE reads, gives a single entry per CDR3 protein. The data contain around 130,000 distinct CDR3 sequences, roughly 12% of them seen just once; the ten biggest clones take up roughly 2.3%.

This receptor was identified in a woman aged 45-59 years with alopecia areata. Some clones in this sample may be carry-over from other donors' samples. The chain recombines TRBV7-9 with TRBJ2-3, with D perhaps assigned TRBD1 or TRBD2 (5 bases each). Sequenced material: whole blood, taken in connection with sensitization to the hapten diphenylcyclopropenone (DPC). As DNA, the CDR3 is TGTGCCAGCAGCCCTCCGATGGGGGTGGCCACAGATACGCAGTATTTT. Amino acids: CASSPPMGVATDTQYF.